These 14 T cell receptor beta chains share one sample of origin, sequenced in a study of blood T cell repertoires in COVID-19. Here immunoSEQ multiplex PCR was the method, and the copy in TCRdb shows in-frame clones only, minus some. The sample comprises about 380,000 clones, roughly 90% of which are singletons, and around 1.3% rests with the top ten. The material sequenced was peripheral blood. These receptor sequences come from a man in his forties with acute or convalescent COVID-19.

The gene calls are TRBV18 and TRBJ2-3, with a weak D call TRBD2 (5 bases). The germline gives CDR1 KGHSH, CDR2 LQKENI. The V gene lost 3 bases and the J gene lost 5 bases, with 12 bases spanning the gap. CDR3 size: 14 residues. The CDR3 coding sequence is TGTGCCAGCTCACCGACTCAGGAGGTAGATACGCAGTATTTT. Amino acids: CASSPTQEVDTQYF.

The gene calls are TRBV28 and TRBJ2-1, with 11 bases that match TRBD1. V dropped 4 bases and J dropped 3; count of bases not matched to a gene: 11. This CDR3 is 18 amino acids long. The germline gives CDR1 MDHEN, CDR2 SYDVKM. The CDR3 spells CASSSATWDRGNYNEQFF. Written as DNA, the CDR3 is TGTGCCAGCAGTTCGGCAACCTGGGACAGGGGGAACTACAATGAGCAGTTCTTC.

This chain connects TRBV9 to TRBJ1-1; tentatively, D is TRBD1 (6 bases). The V gene's germline CDR1 is SGDLS and CDR2 YYNGEE. The CDR3 runs to 16 residues. V lost 3 bases and J 6 bases, leaving 21 bases between the germline ends. CDR3 sequence (DNA): TGTGCCAGCAGCGCCACCTTTGGACAGAGAACACCTGAAGCTTTCTTT. The encoded protein is CASSATFGQRTPEAFF.

The chain has TRBV7-9 and TRBJ2-7; 9 nucleotides agree with TRBD1. The germline CDR1 and CDR2 sequences are SEHNR and FQNEAQ (reference sequence). This CDR3 spans 14 amino acids. V lost 5 bases to trimming and J lost 3 bases; unmatched junction nucleotides: 5. The CDR3 DNA reads as TGTGCCAGCAGCCCCCGGGACAGGGTCTACGAGCAGTACTTC. This sequence encodes CASSPRDRVYEQYF.

V is TRBV6-2 or TRBV6-3 and J is TRBJ1-2, with 8 bases lining up with TRBD1. V lost 5 bases to trimming and J lost 4 bases; unmatched junction nucleotides: 6. Germline CDR1 and CDR2: MNHEY and SVGEGT. This CDR3 comprises 14 residues. This chain's CDR3 is CASSRTGSAYGYTF. The CDR3 region has the DNA TGTGCCAGCAGTCGGACAGGGAGCGCCTATGGCTACACCTTC.

V gene TRBV7-3 combines with J gene TRBJ2-7; 10 bases agree with TRBD1. Germline lookup yields CDR1 SGHTA and CDR2 FQGTGA. Losses at the gene ends were 6 bases for V and 5 bases for J; bases not matched to a gene: 16. The CDR3 loop spans 17 amino acids. The CDR3 DNA reads TGTGCCAGCAGACCGGATATCCCCCCCGGGACAGGGGACGAGCAGTACTTC. Its translation: CASRPDIPPGTGDEQYF.

The J gene is TRBJ1-2, the V gene TRBV14; 9 bases align to TRBD1. The ends lost 0 bases at V and 8 bases at J; junction bases unmatched: 7. Germline CDR1 reads SGHDN; CDR2 reads FVKESK. This CDR3 has 15 amino acids. The CDR3 bases are TGTGCCAGCAGCCAAGATACAGGGGGCCCATGGGGCTACACCTTC. This sequence encodes CASSQDTGGPWGYTF.

The rearrangement joins TRBV5-1 to TRBJ2-7; D may be TRBD2 (5 bases). Germline-derived CDR1 and CDR2 are SGHRS and YFSETQ. The CDR3 extends over 13 amino acids. Trimming left V 5 bases short and J 3 bases short, with 12 bases between. CDR3 sequence reads: CASRFGIDYEQYF. For the CDR3, the DNA is TGCGCCAGCAGATTCGGGATAGACTACGAGCAGTACTTC.

The chain recombines TRBV4-2 with TRBJ1-1; no definite D call. Trimming stripped 0 bases from V and 1 base from J, with 9 bases between. CDR3 length: 15 residues. The germline CDR1 and CDR2 sequences are LGHNA and YNFKEQ. This chain's CDR3 is CASSQEATPNTEAFF. In DNA form, the CDR3 reads TGTGCCAGCAGCCAAGAAGCCACTCCGAACACTGAAGCTTTCTTT.

The CDR3 is CASSKGGDNPDTQYF. CDR3 sequence (DNA): TGTGCCAGCAGCAAAGGCGGGGATAATCCTGATACGCAGTATTTT. V and J are TRBV21-1 and TRBJ2-3; TRBD2 was called by the table and not checked on the DNA. TRBV21-1 is a pseudogene segment. This CDR3 has 15 residues.

The chain carries TRBV30 and TRBJ2-3; no definite D call. CDR3 length equals 15 residues. Trimming removed 1 base from V and 6 bases from J, with 17 bases in between. Germline assignment: CDR1 GTSNPN and CDR2 SVGIG (reference sequence). The CDR3 DNA sequence: TGTGCCTGGAGTGGGAACTTGGGCAGCTTCGATACGCAGTATTTT. As protein: CAWSGNLGSFDTQYF.

This chain links TRBV19 with TRBJ2-7; 8 nucleotides align to TRBD1. There are 15 residues in the CDR3. Losses at the gene ends were 1 base for V and 1 base for J; bases not matched to a gene: 3. Germline CDR1 LNHDA, CDR2 SQIVND (reference sequence). CDR3 loop: CASSIGQGASYEQYF. In DNA form, the CDR3 reads TGTGCCAGTAGTATAGGGCAGGGGGCTTCCTACGAGCAGTACTTC.

The chain uses TRBV5-6 and TRBJ1-1; D is unclear. CDR1 and CDR2 from the germline V gene are SGHDT and YYEEEE. V was clipped by 4 bases and J by 8 bases, with 9 bases between them. The CDR3 is 11 amino acids. The CDR3 nucleotides read TGTGCCAGCAGCCGTCGGAGGGAAGCTTTCTTT. It codes for CASSRRREAFF.

The rearrangement joins TRBV6-5 to TRBJ2-7; D might be TRBD1 (5 bases). Trimming pared 6 bases from V and 1 base from J, leaving 16 bases between. Germline lookup yields CDR1 MNHEY and CDR2 SVGAGI. The CDR3 is 15 amino acids. The CDR3 loop is CASSPTPAGSYEQYF. The CDR3 nucleotides read TGTGCCAGCAGCCCCACCCCGGCAGGGTCCTACGAGCAGTACTTC.